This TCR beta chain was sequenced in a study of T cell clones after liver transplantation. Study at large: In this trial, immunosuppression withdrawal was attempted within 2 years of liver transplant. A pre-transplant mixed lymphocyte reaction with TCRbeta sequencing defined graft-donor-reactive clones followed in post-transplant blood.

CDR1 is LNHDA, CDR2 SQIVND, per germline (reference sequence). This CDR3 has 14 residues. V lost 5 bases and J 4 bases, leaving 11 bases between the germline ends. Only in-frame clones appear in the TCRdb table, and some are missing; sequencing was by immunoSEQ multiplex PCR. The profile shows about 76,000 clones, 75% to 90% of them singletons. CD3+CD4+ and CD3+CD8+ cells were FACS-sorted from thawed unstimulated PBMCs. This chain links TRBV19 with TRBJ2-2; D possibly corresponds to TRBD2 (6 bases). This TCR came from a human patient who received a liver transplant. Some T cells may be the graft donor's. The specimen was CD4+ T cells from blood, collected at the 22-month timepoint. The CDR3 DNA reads TGTGCCAGTAGTGGAGGGTGGAGCACCGGGGAGCTGTTTTTT. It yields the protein CASSGGWSTGELFF. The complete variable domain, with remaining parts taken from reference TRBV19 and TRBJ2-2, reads DGGITQSPKYLFRKEGQNVTLSCEQNLNHDAMYWYRQDPGQGLRLIYYSQIVNDFQKGDIAEGYSVSREKKESFPLTVTSAQKNPTAFYLCASSGGWSTGELFFGEGSRLTVL.